The sequence of this T cell receptor (beta chain) was determined in a study of blood T cell repertoires in COVID-19 (dated by TCRdb to 2020 to 2021). Background for the entire study: Samples from collaborators originated in the United States, Italy and Spain and spanned both the acute and convalescent phases of COVID-19. The prospective study material was composed of cDNA or gDNA derived from T cells, B-cell-depleted T cells, or PBMCs. Samples came from the ongoing ImmuneRACE study (first 160 participants) plus 1,254 subjects from 6 global collaborators. Subjects who had been exposed to COVID-19, were actively infected with it, or had recovered from it provided the deeply sampled blood TCRbeta repertoires that made up the dataset. Where available, HLA class I and class II types were obtained from metadata supplied by the sample provider rather than from assay-based typing. Nearly every sample came with metadata listing a de-identified subject ID, COVID-19 status, age in years and sex. The repertoires were released in a freely available public database intended as a resource for research on the immune response to SARS-CoV-2.

Whole blood was collected in K2EDTA tubes by collaborating institutions according to the institutions' own protocols. For TCRbeta analysis, collaborators shipped samples in one of three forms: frozen whole blood, isolated PBMCs, or DNA extracted from either of those sample types. The full study reports these points: How much clinical and demographic metadata was included differed by source and by participant, and the metadata was provided uncurated.

Note on this clone: No cognate antigen has been identified for it. No quality values exist for individual bases; no much larger clone is one base distant.

TCRbeta CDR3 regions were amplified from genomic DNA using the immunoSEQ Assay, a bias-controlled multiplex PCR. The authors' pipeline ran thus. The number of nucleated cells in each sample was estimated by amplification of reference gene primers within the assay. To quantify the absolute abundance of each unique TCRbeta CDR3 rearrangement, sequence reads were collapsed and filtered. For each sample, productive Simpson clonality was calculated as the square root of Simpson's diversity index over productive rearrangements. This is the immuneACCESS table as TCRdb keeps it, with only in-frame sequences that have V and J called. A part of the clones is gone; compared with another copy, unresolved V genes explain less than half, and the rest is unexplained. The V and J calls and clone size were taken over from that table, and D and trimming were inferred from the DNA. This sample has some 160,000 clones in its table, and roughly 90% of those were observed once. Approximately 2.9% of the sample is held by the ten biggest clonotypes.

Source material: peripheral blood. The receptor was isolated from a man aged 60 to 75 with acute or convalescent COVID-19.

The DNA sequence is as follows: TGTGCCAGCTCGCCGACAGGGGGCTTGGGACAGCCCCAGCATTTT. This sequence encodes CASSPTGGLGQPQHF. The sequence is built from TRBV18 and TRBJ1-5; TRBD1 matches 10 bases in the middle. Sequences KGHSH (CDR1) and LQKENI (CDR2) are obtained from the germline V gene. The CDR3 has 15 amino acids, counting the end cysteine and phenylalanine. Of the read, only the CDR3 DNA is kept; its 45 bases are in frame from base 1. Trimming accounts for 6 bases at V and 7 bases at J, while the number of junction bases matched to no gene is 9.